This entry lists 8 T cell receptor beta chains sequenced from one sample in a study of blood T cell repertoires in COVID-19. Assay used: immunoSEQ multiplex PCR; TCRdb lists only in-frame clones, some missing. Of some 340,000 clones in the sample, over 90% were seen once. The material sequenced was PBMCs or T cells enriched from blood (not recorded which). The receptors were gathered from a woman in her 30s who had been exposed to COVID-19.

Note on this clone: The same CDR3 is also encoded by other DNA sequences in this sample. The chain uses TRBV18 and TRBJ2-7; TRBD1 matches at 11 bases. Looked up from germline, CDR1 is KGHSH and CDR2 is LQKENI. Trimming at V came to 3 bases and at J to 2 bases, leaving 0 bases not matched to a gene. The CDR3 is made up of 14 amino acids. CDR3 region: CASSPGQGAYEQYF. DNA for the CDR3: TGTGCCAGCTCACCGGGACAGGGGGCCTACGAGCAGTACTTC.

This clone was seen only once. V gene TRBV3-1 (or the pseudogene TRBV3-2) combines with J gene TRBJ1-6; D perhaps matches TRBD1 (5 bases). The CDR3 totals 18 residues. V lost 4 bases and J lost 0, with 16 bases in between. Germline V gene sequence: CDR1 LGHDT, CDR2 YNNKEL (reference sequence). CDR3 DNA: TGTGCCAGCAGCCCGGGACTCTCCGCGAGCTCCTATAATTCACCCCTCCACTTT. This gives the protein CASSPGLSASSYNSPLHF.

This rearrangement joins TRBV4-1 to TRBJ1-1; tentative D call: TRBD1 (6 bases). The V end was cut by 0 bases, the J end by 6 bases, with 14 bases between. The CDR3 is 15 amino acids. Germline V lookup: CDR1 MGHRA, CDR2 YSYEKL. The CDR3 bases are TGCGCCAGCAGCCAAGAACCCAGGGGTTACGCTGAAGCTTTCTTT. Protein sequence: CASSQEPRGYAEAFF.

The rearrangement joins TRBV6-5 to TRBJ2-7, with D perhaps matching TRBD1 (6 bases). The CDR3 runs to 13 residues. The germline V and J ends were trimmed by 7 bases and 2 bases, with 12 bases remaining between them. The germline CDR1 and CDR2 sequences are MNHEY and SVGAGI. The CDR3 DNA sequence: TGTGCCAGCAACGGGAAGGGGGCCTACGAGCAGTACTTC. Its translation: CASNGKGAYEQYF.

This sequence joins TRBV19 and TRBJ2-4; TRBD1 matches 10 bases. Germline trimming cut 1 base from V and 4 bases from J; bases unmatched to any gene: 7. This CDR3 has 17 amino acids. From germline, CDR1 is LNHDA and CDR2 SQIVND (reference sequence). CDR3 sequence (DNA): TGTGCCAGTAGTATAGTTCCCGGGACAGGGGTGAAAAACATTCAGTACTTC. This codes for CASSIVPGTGVKNIQYF. The full variable domain, completed using reference TRBV19 and TRBJ2-4, is DGGITQSPKYLFRKEGQNVTLSCEQNLNHDAMYWYRQDPGQGLRLIYYSQIVNDFQKGDIAEGYSVSREKKESFPLTVTSAQKNPTAFYLCASSIVPGTGVKNIQYFGAGTRLSVL.

The chain is built from TRBV28 and TRBJ1-3; D perhaps matches TRBD1 (5 bases). This CDR3 comprises 15 residues. Deletions cut 7 bases from V and 0 bases from J, with 13 bases between. CDR1 is MDHEN, CDR2 SYDVKM, per germline. CDR3 DNA: TGTGCCAGCAAACGGGGACTGACCTCTGGAAACACCATATATTTT. As protein: CASKRGLTSGNTIYF.

The rearrangement links TRBV4-2 to TRBJ1-2; D not resolved. Germline V gives CDR1 LGHNA, CDR2 YNFKEQ. Trimming pared 0 bases from V and 2 bases from J, leaving 10 bases between. The CDR3 totals 15 residues. CDR3 nucleotide sequence: TGTGCCAGCAGCCAAGACTTAGCAGCGAACTATGGCTACACCTTC. It encodes CASSQDLAANYGYTF.

The rearrangement joins TRBV3-1 (or the pseudogene TRBV3-2) to TRBJ2-3, with 14 bases that match TRBD2. There are 19 residues in the CDR3. Losses at the gene ends were 4 bases for V and 1 base for J; bases not matched to a gene: 10. Germline V gene lookup returns CDR1 LGHDT and CDR2 YNNKEL (reference sequence). The CDR3 loop is CASSPQVPGLAGGTDTQYF. The CDR3 region has the DNA TGTGCCAGCAGCCCCCAAGTCCCGGGACTAGCGGGAGGCACAGATACGCAGTATTTT.